The 11 T cell receptor beta chains in this list originate from one sample, sequenced in a study of blood T cells in healthy people across ages. Using a J-beta primer mix together with a sample-barcoded 5' primer, a second PCR was run for roughly 7 to 12 cycles. TCRdb re-analysed the 5' RACE reads in MiXCR, keeping a single row per CDR3 protein. The sample holds 1 million or so distinct CDR3 sequences; more than 35% are singletons and the top ten take approximately 20%. Sequenced sample: blood. Receptor source: a woman aged 55-69 years in good health.

V usage is TRBV9 and J usage is TRBJ2-3; D ambiguous. This CDR3 spans 14 amino acids. Between the trimmed V and J ends, which lost 4 bases and 4 bases, there was a span of 13 bases. The germline V gene has CDR1 SGDLS and CDR2 YYNGEE. The CDR3 DNA sequence: TGTGCCAGCAGCCCCCGGGTCCAAGCAGATACGCAGTATTTT. Translation gives CASSPRVQADTQYF. Filled out from reference TRBV9 and TRBJ2-3, the complete variable domain reads DSGVTQTPKHLITATGQRVTLRCSPRSGDLSVYWYQQSLDQGLQFLIQYYNGEERAKGNILERFSAQQFPDLHSELNLSSLELGDSALYFCASSPRVQADTQYFGPGTRLTVL.

This clonotype was found a few times. The J gene is TRBJ2-1, the V gene TRBV10-3; TRBD2 aligns across 8 bases. Germline V lookup: CDR1 ENHRY, CDR2 SYGVKD. The CDR3 contains 15 residues. V lost 5 bases and J lost 3; bases outside the gene matches: 6. CDR3 protein: CAISRSGSGYNEQFF. CDR3 bases: TGTGCCATCAGTAGGAGCGGGAGTGGCTACAATGAGCAGTTCTTC.

The rearrangement links TRBV5-6 to TRBJ2-1; D gene ambiguous. Trimming shortened V by 4 bases and J by 3 bases, and 11 bases separated the two germline ends. Germline CDR1 and CDR2: SGHDT and YYEEEE. CDR3 length equals 14 residues. CDR3 nucleotides: TGTGCCAGCAGCCCCGAGCAGAGCTACAATGAGCAGTTCTTC. Residues: CASSPEQSYNEQFF.

This clonotype was detected a few times. The rearrangement uses TRBV5-1 and TRBJ2-1, with 16 bases fitting TRBD2. There are 15 residues in the CDR3. V trimming: 3 bases; J trimming: 9 bases; junction bases outside the gene matches: 3. Germline-derived CDR1 and CDR2 are SGHRS and YFSETQ. For the CDR3, the DNA is TGCGCCAGCAGCTGGGGACTAGCGGGAGGGAGTGAGCAGTTCTTC. Encoded protein: CASSWGLAGGSEQFF.

This clonotype was picked up many times. The genes are TRBV29-1 and TRBJ2-1; the match to TRBD1 covers 10 bases. The CDR3 consists of 16 residues. Germline V gene sequence: CDR1 SQVTM, CDR2 ANQGSEA. The trim removed 5 bases at V and 1 base at J, leaving 8 bases unmatched. The CDR3 DNA is TGCAGCGTTCTCCGGGACAGGGGATATTCCTACAATGAGCAGTTCTTC. Translating gives CSVLRDRGYSYNEQFF.

The chain carries TRBV12-3 or TRBV12-4 and TRBJ1-2; D not certain. The CDR3 covers 13 residues. The germline V and J ends were trimmed by 4 bases and 3 bases, with 9 bases remaining between them. This CDR3 reads CASSSSNYYGYTF. CDR3 bases: TGTGCCAGCAGTTCCTCCAATTACTATGGCTACACCTTC.

The rearrangement joins TRBV6-1 to TRBJ2-3, with 10 bases matching TRBD2. The V gene's germline CDR1 is MNHNS and CDR2 SASEGT. V was pared by 4 bases and J by 4 bases, with 5 bases of the junction left unmatched. CDR3 length: 15 residues. The CDR3 nucleotides read TGTGCCAGCAGTGGGACTAGCGGCCCCGCAGATACGCAGTATTTT. Translation gives CASSGTSGPADTQYF.

The chain joins TRBV27 to TRBJ2-5, with unresolved D. This CDR3 region has 14 residues. Germline loops: CDR1 MNHEY, CDR2 SMNVEV (reference sequence). V was shortened by 1 base and J by 2 bases, with 8 bases between the two germline ends. CDR3 nucleotide sequence: TGTGCCAGCAGTTTATTTGGGTCTCAAGAGACCCAGTACTTC. This encodes CASSLFGSQETQYF.

This chain links TRBV20-1 with TRBJ2-1; 10 positions match TRBD2. The CDR3 contains 16 residues. V shed 6 bases, J shed 4 bases, and the junction held 12 bases outside the gene matches. Germline CDR1 DFQATT, CDR2 SNEGSKA (reference sequence). In nucleotides, the CDR3 is TGCAGTGCCCCCTCGCCTAGCGGGAGTTCGTACAATGAGCAGTTCTTC. It is translated as CSAPSPSGSSYNEQFF.

This clonotype showed up just a few times. V is TRBV20-1 and J is TRBJ2-1, with TRBD2 matching 10 bases. This CDR3 spans 15 amino acids. With 5 bases clipped from V and 8 bases from J, the junction kept 12 bases outside the gene matches. From germline, CDR1 is DFQATT and CDR2 SNEGSKA (reference sequence). CDR3 protein: CSARKASGSLHEQFF. CDR3 bases: TGCAGTGCTCGAAAGGCTAGCGGGAGTCTTCATGAGCAGTTCTTC.

This clonotype was counted a few times. The chain has TRBV7-9 and TRBJ2-3; weak D call: TRBD2 (6 bases). Trimming removed 5 bases at V and 0 bases at J, with 9 bases between. The CDR3 sequence is 14 residues long. CDR1 SEHNR and CDR2 FQNEAQ come from the germline V gene (reference sequence). Here the CDR3 DNA reads TGTGCCAGCAGCCAGGAGGGCAGCACAGATACGCAGTATTTT. Amino acid sequence: CASSQEGSTDTQYF.